This is a list of T cell receptor beta chains from one sample in a study of T cell changes during pregnancy in multiple sclerosis. Using immunoSEQ multiplex PCR, the repertoire was profiled, and TCRdb retains in-frame clones only, with some absent. This sample has 35,000 to 45,000 clones; 91% occur once, and the top ten carry around 0.47%. This sample comprised CD4+ T cells from peripheral blood mononuclear cells, obtained in the second trimester of pregnancy. All receptors derive from a female donor in good health, enrolled as a control in a pregnancy study. Each CDR3 is given with its conserved first and last residue. D genes are given only for firm matches. Only some rows state a clone size, as once, few, many or a class for expanded clones.

j_call: TRBJ2-7; v_call: TRBV15; clone_size: .; d_call: .; cdr3_aa: CATSRDSRLAESYEQYF; cdr3_nt: TGTGCCACCAGCAGAGATTCCAGGCTAGCCGAGAGCTACGAGCAGTACTTC
j_call: TRBJ1-6; v_call: TRBV4-2; clone_size: .; d_call: TRBD1; cdr3_aa: CASSRDREGSPLHF; cdr3_nt: TGTGCCAGCAGCCGTGACAGGGAAGGTTCACCCCTCCACTTT
j_call: TRBJ1-1; v_call: TRBV28; clone_size: .; d_call: TRBD1; cdr3_aa: CASSLGQGLGDTEAFF; cdr3_nt: TGTGCCAGCAGTTTGGGACAGGGGTTGGGGGACACTGAAGCTTTCTTT
j_call: TRBJ2-7; v_call: TRBV28; clone_size: .; d_call: .; cdr3_aa: CASSLYASDYEQYF; cdr3_nt: TGTGCCAGCAGTTTATACGCTAGCGACTACGAGCAGTACTTC
j_call: TRBJ1-5; v_call: TRBV16; clone_size: .; d_call: .; cdr3_aa: CASSQTSSNQPQHF; cdr3_nt: TGTGCCAGCAGCCAAACATCGAGCAATCAGCCCCAGCATTTT
j_call: TRBJ1-1; v_call: TRBV19; clone_size: .; d_call: .; cdr3_aa: CASREDMLITEAFF; cdr3_nt: TGTGCCAGTAGAGAGGACATGCTCATCACTGAAGCTTTCTTT
j_call: TRBJ1-1; v_call: TRBV11-3; clone_size: .; d_call: .; cdr3_aa: CASSYGMNTEAFF; cdr3_nt: TGTGCCAGCAGCTACGGGATGAACACTGAAGCTTTCTTT
j_call: TRBJ2-7; v_call: TRBV7-9; clone_size: .; d_call: .; cdr3_aa: CASSFEIKGVKQYF; cdr3_nt: TGTGCCAGCAGCTTCGAGATCAAAGGGGTAAAGCAGTACTTC
j_call: TRBJ1-5; v_call: TRBV10-2; clone_size: .; d_call: .; cdr3_aa: CASSMDSRNQPQHF; cdr3_nt: TGCGCCAGCAGTATGGACAGCCGCAATCAGCCCCAGCATTTT
j_call: TRBJ1-6; v_call: TRBV30; clone_size: medium-sized; d_call: .; cdr3_aa: CAVMKSSYNSPLHF; cdr3_nt: TGTGCCGTAATGAAGAGTTCCTATAATTCACCCCTCCACTTT
j_call: TRBJ2-1; v_call: TRBV25-1; clone_size: .; d_call: .; cdr3_aa: CASSHGTPSYNEQFF; cdr3_nt: TGTGCCAGCAGCCACGGGACTCCGTCCTACAATGAGCAGTTCTTC
j_call: TRBJ2-7; v_call: TRBV10-3; clone_size: .; d_call: TRBD2; cdr3_aa: CATEREGRAPYEQYF; cdr3_nt: TGTGCCACAGAAAGGGAGGGGAGGGCCCCCTACGAGCAGTACTTC
j_call: TRBJ2-3; v_call: TRBV5-1; clone_size: .; d_call: .; cdr3_aa: CASSLASSKSDTQYF; cdr3_nt: TGCGCCAGCAGCTTGGCGTCTAGTAAATCGGATACGCAGTATTTT
j_call: TRBJ1-4; v_call: TRBV28; clone_size: .; d_call: .; cdr3_aa: CASSSSPFNEKLFF; cdr3_nt: TGTGCCAGCAGTTCCTCCCCTTTTAATGAAAAACTGTTTTTT
j_call: TRBJ2-3; v_call: TRBV29-1; clone_size: .; d_call: .; cdr3_aa: CSVLTSTTDTQYF; cdr3_nt: TGCAGCGTCCTGACTAGTACCACAGATACGCAGTATTTT
j_call: TRBJ2-5; v_call: TRBV7-2; clone_size: once; d_call: .; cdr3_aa: CASSLSFSVRETQYF; cdr3_nt: TGTGCCAGCAGCTTAAGCTTCTCCGTGAGGGAGACCCAGTACTTC
j_call: TRBJ1-5; v_call: TRBV19; clone_size: .; d_call: .; cdr3_aa: CASSPDSRYQPQHF; cdr3_nt: TGTGCCAGTAGCCCCGACTCCCGTTATCAGCCCCAGCATTTT
j_call: TRBJ1-2; v_call: TRBV5-6; clone_size: .; d_call: .; cdr3_aa: CASSLVRLEYGYTF; cdr3_nt: TGTGCCAGCAGCTTGGTCCGGTTAGAGTATGGCTACACCTTC